The 27 T cell receptor beta chains below were found in one sample sequenced in a study of cytomegalovirus exposure and HLA in healthy donors. Use of 60 Vbeta and 13 Jbeta primers characterized the PCR. This table comes from immunoSEQ multiplex PCR, and its TCRdb copy is limited to in-frame clones, with some not included. The listing contains some 70,000 clones. Sequenced material: PBMCs. Receptors originate from a man aged 35 to 55 in good health and CMV-seronegative.

The gene calls are TRBV30 and TRBJ2-1, with a weak D call TRBD2 (7 bases). Germline CDR1 reads GTSNPN; CDR2 reads SVGIG (reference sequence). V lost 1 base to trimming and J lost 2 bases, with 15 bases between them. The CDR3 runs to 16 residues. The CDR3 is CAWSARGGSAYNEQFF. The CDR3 DNA reads TGTGCCTGGAGTGCTAGGGGGGGGAGTGCCTACAATGAGCAGTTCTTC.

The CDR3 DNA reads as TGTGCCAGCTCACCGGGACTAGCGAATCTCGAGCAGTTCTTC. Residues: CASSPGLANLEQFF. The chain links TRBV18 to TRBJ2-1; 10 positions match TRBD2. Germline CDR1 KGHSH, CDR2 LQKENI. The CDR3 contains 14 residues. Germline trimming cut 3 bases from V and 10 bases from J; bases unmatched to any gene: 6.

This rearrangement joins TRBV15 to TRBJ1-6, with 10 positions matching TRBD1. Germline assignment: CDR1 LNHNV and CDR2 YYDKDF (reference sequence). This CDR3 is 17 amino acids long. V lost 4 bases and J lost 9; bases outside the gene matches: 12. The CDR3 DNA reads as TGTGCCACCAGCATTGGTACCCTTAGGACAGGGGGTTCACCCCTCCACTTT. Translating gives CATSIGTLRTGGSPLHF.

This chain uses TRBV19 with TRBJ1-2, with D maybe TRBD1 (5 bases). CDR3 size: 16 residues. Germline V gives CDR1 LNHDA, CDR2 SQIVND (reference sequence). The V gene lost 0 bases and the J gene lost 1 base, with 12 bases spanning the gap. This CDR3 reads CASSIDWQGYNYGYTF. The CDR3 DNA sequence: TGTGCCAGTAGTATAGATTGGCAGGGCTATAACTATGGCTACACCTTC. The full variable domain, with the rest looked up from reference TRBV19 and TRBJ1-2, is DGGITQSPKYLFRKEGQNVTLSCEQNLNHDAMYWYRQDPGQGLRLIYYSQIVNDFQKGDIAEGYSVSREKKESFPLTVTSAQKNPTAFYLCASSIDWQGYNYGYTFGSGTRLTVV.

The chain has TRBV2 and TRBJ1-1; no definite D call. The CDR3 has 12 amino acids. V lost 8 bases, J lost 6 bases, and 13 bases lay in between. CDR1 SNHLY and CDR2 FYNNEI come from the germline V gene. CDR3 residues: CASVQKMSEAFF. The CDR3 nucleotides are TGTGCCAGCGTCCAGAAAATGTCTGAAGCTTTCTTT.

The chain uses TRBV9 and TRBJ2-1, with D possibly matching TRBD2 (6 bases). The CDR3 is made up of 15 amino acids. Germline V lookup: CDR1 SGDLS, CDR2 YYNGEE. V was cut by 1 base and J by 1 base, with 9 bases left in between. The DNA for the CDR3 is TGTGCCAGCAGCGTACTAGCGAATTCCTACAATGAGCAGTTCTTC. Translated: CASSVLANSYNEQFF.

V and J are TRBV15 and TRBJ2-5; TRBD2 is a possible D gene (5 bases). Trimming stripped 1 base from V and 0 bases from J, with 12 bases between. There are 16 residues in the CDR3. Germline CDR1 is LNHNV and CDR2 is YYDKDF (reference sequence). CDR3 coding DNA: TGTGCCACCAGCAGAGGACTACTAAGGAACCAAGAGACCCAGTACTTC. It codes for CATSRGLLRNQETQYF.

This chain links TRBV10-3 with TRBJ2-7; D is perhaps TRBD2 (5 bases). CDR1 and CDR2 (germline): ENHRY, SYGVKD. This CDR3 is 13 amino acids long. The V gene lost 3 bases and the J gene lost 4 bases, with 10 bases spanning the gap. CDR3 DNA: TGTGCCATCAGTGATTCTACGGGGTACGAGCAGTACTTC. Its translation: CAISDSTGYEQYF.

CDR3 in DNA: TGTGCCAGCAGTGCCCTGACTAGCGGGGGGGCCATGGAGACCCAGTACTTC. Encoded protein: CASSALTSGGAMETQYF. V usage is TRBV6-1 and J usage is TRBJ2-5, with 14 bases identical to TRBD2. Germline CDR1 and CDR2: MNHNS and SASEGT. V lost 4 bases and J lost 5; bases outside the gene matches: 9. This CDR3 is 17 amino acids long.

The chain links TRBV2 to TRBJ2-4, with D possibly TRBD1 on 5 matching bases. Germline lookup yields CDR1 SNHLY and CDR2 FYNNEI. The CDR3 runs to 15 residues. V lost 8 bases and J lost 0, with 14 bases in between. CDR3 nucleotide sequence: TGTGCCAGCGCACCCACAGGCCTAGCCAAAAACATTCAGTACTTC. Translated, it gives CASAPTGLAKNIQYF.

The chain links TRBV11-2 to TRBJ1-1; D remains unclear. CDR1 is SGHAT and CDR2 is FQNNGV in the germline V gene. The ends were cut back, 5 bases at V and 7 bases at J, with 14 bases in the middle. The CDR3 is 13 amino acids. CDR3 in DNA: TGTGCCAGCAGCCCGGACGGGAGCCTTGAAGCTTTCTTT. Translation gives CASSPDGSLEAFF.

This chain uses TRBV4-1 with TRBJ2-5, with 8 positions matching TRBD2. J lost 1 base, V lost 4 bases, and 2 bases had no gene match. Germline lookup yields CDR1 MGHRA and CDR2 YSYEKL. The CDR3 is 14 amino acids. The CDR3 sequence: CASSPSGSQETQYF. The CDR3 DNA reads as TGCGCCAGCAGCCCTAGCGGGTCCCAAGAGACCCAGTACTTC.

The V gene is TRBV18, the J gene TRBJ1-1; TRBD1 matches at 7 bases. The CDR3 has 15 amino acids. Unmatched junction bases numbered 8, after V lost 5 bases and J lost 2 bases. Germline V gives CDR1 KGHSH, CDR2 LQKENI. CDR3 sequence: CASSTQGQVNTEAFF. In DNA form, the CDR3 reads TGTGCCAGCTCAACACAGGGGCAGGTAAACACTGAAGCTTTCTTT.

The chain recombines TRBV19 with TRBJ1-2; D call uncertain. The CDR3 spans 13 residues. Germline V CDR1 and CDR2: LNHDA, SQIVND (reference sequence). Trimming removed 10 bases from V and 2 bases from J, with 14 bases in between. CDR3 residues: CATGGLQNYGYTF. As DNA, the CDR3 is TGTGCCACCGGCGGCCTTCAGAACTATGGCTACACCTTC. The whole variable domain, remainder taken from reference TRBV19 and TRBJ1-2, is DGGITQSPKYLFRKEGQNVTLSCEQNLNHDAMYWYRQDPGQGLRLIYYSQIVNDFQKGDIAEGYSVSREKKESFPLTVTSAQKNPTAFYLCATGGLQNYGYTFGSGTRLTVV.

The V gene is TRBV5-1, the J gene TRBJ2-7, with 7 bases aligning to TRBD1. Unmatched junction bases numbered 6, after V lost 4 bases and J lost 2 bases. Germline V gives CDR1 SGHRS, CDR2 YFSETQ. The CDR3 runs 14 residues. CDR3 region: CASSQGQFAYEQYF. The CDR3 coding sequence is TGCGCCAGCAGCCAGGGACAGTTTGCCTACGAGCAGTACTTC.

The gene calls are TRBV2 and TRBJ2-3; a possible D gene is TRBD2 (5 bases). Germline assignment: CDR1 SNHLY and CDR2 FYNNEI. This CDR3 has 14 amino acids. Trimming removed 5 bases from V and 6 bases from J, with 15 bases in between. CDR3 sequence reads: CASSRLPRIDTQYF. CDR3 nucleotide sequence: TGTGCCAGCAGTCGACTACCCCGAATTGATACGCAGTATTTT.

The chain carries TRBV6-6 and TRBJ1-1; the match to TRBD1 covers 7 bases. This CDR3 is built from 13 residues. V dropped 4 bases and J dropped 5; count of bases not matched to a gene: 4. Germline V gene data show CDR1 as MNHNY and CDR2 as SVGAGI (reference sequence). CDR3 loop: CASSLQGDTEAFF. The CDR3, as DNA: TGTGCCAGCAGTTTGCAGGGGGATACTGAAGCTTTCTTT.

The gene calls are TRBV6-5 and TRBJ1-3, with TRBD1 identical over 7 bases. The CDR3 is 16 residues long. The germline CDR1 and CDR2 sequences are MNHEY and SVGAGI. V lost 0 bases and J lost 0; bases outside the gene matches: 2. Here the CDR3 DNA reads TGTGCCAGCAGTTACTCACAGGGGAACTCTGGAAACACCATATATTTT. Encoded protein: CASSYSQGNSGNTIYF.

The CDR3 sequence is CASSQVGGGNTGELFF. DNA of the CDR3: TGTGCCAGCAGCCAAGTCGGGGGAGGGAACACCGGGGAGCTGTTTTTT. This chain links TRBV14 with TRBJ2-2, with D perhaps matching TRBD2 (6 bases). The V gene's germline CDR1 is SGHDN and CDR2 FVKESK. V dropped 1 base and J dropped 1 base, with 10 bases sitting between them. CDR3 length: 16 residues.

The J gene is TRBJ2-7, the V gene TRBV6-5; the match to TRBD2 covers 13 bases. Germline CDR1 MNHEY, CDR2 SVGAGI. The CDR3 length is 15 residues. V lost 5 bases to trimming and J lost 3 bases; unmatched junction nucleotides: 4. CDR3 sequence (DNA): TGTGCCAGCAGTACCGGGACTAGCGGGATCTACGAGCAGTACTTC. Amino acid sequence: CASSTGTSGIYEQYF.

The rearrangement joins TRBV28 to TRBJ2-5; TRBD2 agrees at 11 bases. The DNA end is a closer match to TRBJ2-7, so the J assignment may be wrong. Germline lookup yields CDR1 MDHEN and CDR2 SYDVKM. This CDR3 contains 18 residues. This chain's CDR3 is CASSLPLKTSGNTYEQYF. The CDR3 nucleotides are TGTGCCAGCAGTTTACCCTTGAAGACTAGCGGGAACACCTACGAGCAGTACTTC.

This chain connects TRBV6-5 to TRBJ2-2; a possible D gene is TRBD1 (5 bases). Trimming took 7 bases from V and 5 from J, leaving 11 bases between them. The CDR3 sequence is 13 residues long. From germline, CDR1 is MNHEY and CDR2 SVGAGI. The CDR3 DNA sequence: TGTGCCAGCATAATGTCAGGGACCGGGGAGCTGTTTTTT. Its translation is CASIMSGTGELFF.

The V call is TRBV28, the J call TRBJ2-2, with 7 positions matching TRBD2. The CDR3 runs to 18 residues. Trimming removed 11 bases from V and 7 bases from J; junction bases left unmatched: 25. Germline values: CDR1 MDHEN, CDR2 SYDVKM. This CDR3 reads CAARPSRTRQVPGGELFF. DNA of the CDR3: TGTGCCGCGAGGCCATCCCGGACTAGACAAGTGCCAGGCGGGGAGCTGTTTTTT. Variable domain in full (rest from reference TRBV28 and TRBJ2-2): DVKVTQSSRYLVKRTGEKVFLECVQDMDHENMFWYRQDPGLGLRLIYFSYDVKMKEKGDIPEGYSVSREKKERFSLILESASTNQTSMYLCAARPSRTRQVPGGELFFGEGSRLTVL.

The chain couples TRBV5-4 to TRBJ2-5, with 9 bases aligning to TRBD2. The CDR3 loop spans 14 amino acids. With 1 base clipped from V and 4 bases from J, the junction kept 2 bases outside the gene matches. Germline V lookup: CDR1 SGHNT, CDR2 YYREEE (reference sequence). The CDR3 DNA reads TGTGCCAGCAGCTTGCAGGGACTAGCAGAGACCCAGTACTTC. It codes for CASSLQGLAETQYF.

The chain joins TRBV5-1 to TRBJ2-5, with D perhaps TRBD1 (5 bases). Per the germline V gene, CDR1 is SGHRS and CDR2 is YFSETQ. This CDR3 contains 14 residues. Trimming removed 3 bases from V and 0 bases from J, with 9 bases in between. The CDR3 is CASSYSGYQETQYF. DNA of the CDR3: TGCGCCAGCAGCTATTCAGGGTACCAAGAGACCCAGTACTTC.

With respect to this clone: Different DNA sequences within this sample yield the same CDR3. The genes are TRBV15 and TRBJ2-1, with 10 bases identical to TRBD2. With V trimmed by 1 base and J by 9 bases, 6 bases remained unmatched. This CDR3 has 15 residues. Germline V lookup: CDR1 LNHNV, CDR2 YYDKDF (reference sequence). CDR3 loop: CATSRALAGVGEQFF. DNA for the CDR3: TGTGCCACCAGCAGAGCCCTAGCGGGAGTAGGTGAGCAGTTCTTC.

The gene calls are TRBV25-1 and TRBJ1-1; a possible D gene is TRBD1 (6 bases). Trimming removed 4 bases at V and 6 bases at J, with 15 bases between. This CDR3 region has 14 residues. From germline, CDR1 is MGHDK and CDR2 SYGVNS. DNA for the CDR3: TGTGCCAGCAGTGGGGACGCACAGGGTTCTGAAGCTTTCTTT. It translates to CASSGDAQGSEAFF.